These T cell receptor beta chains were read from a single sample in a study of cytomegalovirus exposure and HLA in healthy donors. The repertoire was sequenced with immunoSEQ multiplex PCR; TCRdb's copy has only in-frame clones and lacks some. The table records 200,000 to 250,000 clones, around 90% of them present only once. Sequencing input: PBMCs. These receptors originate from a woman in her late teens or twenties in good health and CMV-seropositive. The conserved cysteine and the conserved F or W are not part of the CDR3 here. The order of the fields is CDR3 protein, J gene, V gene.

ASSPRVWSNQPQH,TRBJ1-5,TRBV28
ASRWDTPYEQY,TRBJ2-7,TRBV7-2
ASSLAGAGSGNTIY,TRBJ1-3,TRBV5-1
ASSLGPGLASETQY,TRBJ2-5,TRBV7-2
ASSVRRSGSYNEQF,TRBJ2-1,TRBV14
ASSSGTGTGPTDTQY,TRBJ2-3,TRBV9
ASSESTGDFVTNEKLF,TRBJ1-4,TRBV6-1
ASSQERASGGEQF,TRBJ2-1,TRBV4-1
ASSKGQGIPDTQY,TRBJ2-3,TRBV5-5
ASSLLAGSEKLF,TRBJ1-4,TRBV4-1
ASSKPHCQVTYEQY,TRBJ2-7,TRBV21-1
ASSHGLAPYEQY,TRBJ2-7,TRBV14
ASSQLGTGGAYGYT,TRBJ1-2,TRBV4-1
ASSSPRVLAGGLGETQY,TRBJ2-5,TRBV9
ASSLRDRAIYGYT,TRBJ1-2,TRBV9
ASSLARGPGNTIY,TRBJ1-3,TRBV28